This paragraph covers one T cell receptor (beta chain) sequence. Antigen unknown. Germline values: CDR1 MNHEY, CDR2 SMNVEV (reference sequence). Trimming left V 8 bases short and J 2 bases short, with 16 bases between. This CDR3 is built from 14 residues. This specimen comes from a study of cytomegalovirus exposure and HLA in healthy donors. Study-level findings and limits: In a later analysis, specific HLA alleles were associated with approximately 16,000 TCR beta sequences at a 0.05 false discovery rate. Accurate predictions that matched the HLA-A and HLA-B alleles of most subjects were reportedly made from TCR beta sequences. An observed cluster of highly shared sequence variants was recorded as a likely sequencing artifact. Productive rates of about 90% or about 30% were seen for most TCR beta V segments in an earlier analysis.

PCR amplification relied on 60 Vbeta primers (plus 13 Jbeta primers). The data were produced by immunoSEQ multiplex PCR, yet TCRdb's version contains in-frame clones alone and is incomplete. The sample includes some 140,000 clones, over 60% seen only once; the top ten take 4% to 4.5%. This chain links TRBV27 with TRBJ2-7, with a possible D match to TRBD2 (6 bases). The sequenced sample was PBMCs. The clonotype comes from a woman in her thirties or forties in good health and CMV-seronegative. The CDR3 DNA reads as TGTGCCAGCTCCGTATCCGGGACTCCCTACGAGCAGTACTTC. Translated: CASSVSGTPYEQYF.